This T cell receptor (beta chain) originates from a study of blood T cell repertoires in COVID-19. Across the whole study: Collection of acute and convalescent COVID-19 samples took place in the United States, Italy and Spain. T cells, B-cell-depleted T cells, or PBMCs supplied cDNA or gDNA.

In the original workflow: The authors estimated nucleated cell counts from reference gene primer amplification. TCRdb keeps only in-frame clones here, not all; method: immunoSEQ multiplex PCR. V, J and clone size derive from that table, while D and trimming were established from the DNA sequence. Altogether roughly 150,000 clones are present, about nine tenths being singletons, with the ten largest covering roughly 5%. Per germline, CDR1 SGHNT and CDR2 YENEEA. This CDR3 is 16 amino acids long. V shed 3 bases and J 8 bases; nucleotides not matched to a gene: 13. The chain uses TRBV11-3 and TRBJ2-1, with 7 bases matching TRBD1. Sequenced input: peripheral blood. The clonotype originates from a man between 18 and 29 years old with COVID-19, enrolled during active disease. The CDR3, as DNA: TGTGCCAGCAGCTTGGGCGACAGGGTATTGTTCGATGAGCAGTTCTTC. This sequence encodes CASSLGDRVLFDEQFF.